The source of this T cell receptor beta chain is a study of T and B cells in COVID-19 patients. BIOMED2 TRB-A/B primer pools were used in multiplex TRB PCR. Using its own MiXCR run on the multiplex PCR reads, TCRdb lists one record per CDR3 protein. Of about 15,000 distinct CDR3 sequences listed, roughly 31% are singletons. The trim removed 5 bases at V and 5 bases at J, leaving 8 bases unmatched. CDR1 is LNHDA and CDR2 is SQIVND in the germline V gene (reference sequence). The CDR3 totals 15 residues. From blood, about 240-550 ng of genomic DNA served as TRB template. This clonotype was seen ten or more times. Its matching antigen is unknown. Notes on the study in general: CD4+, regulatory T cell, CD8+ and sorted SARS-CoV-2-responsive or tetramer+ T cells were not yet sequenced.

The rearrangement links TRBV19 to TRBJ2-3, with 9 bases matching TRBD1. This clonotype was obtained from a human donor who had recovered from COVID-19. The sequencing sample was made of blood. The CDR3 spells CASSPHRGREDTQYF. CDR3 coding DNA: TGTGCCAGTAGTCCCCACAGGGGGCGAGAAGATACGCAGTATTTT. The complete variable domain, with remaining parts taken from reference TRBV19 and TRBJ2-3, reads DGGITQSPKYLFRKEGQNVTLSCEQNLNHDAMYWYRQDPGQGLRLIYYSQIVNDFQKGDIAEGYSVSREKKESFPLTVTSAQKNPTAFYLCASSPHRGREDTQYFGPGTRLTVL.